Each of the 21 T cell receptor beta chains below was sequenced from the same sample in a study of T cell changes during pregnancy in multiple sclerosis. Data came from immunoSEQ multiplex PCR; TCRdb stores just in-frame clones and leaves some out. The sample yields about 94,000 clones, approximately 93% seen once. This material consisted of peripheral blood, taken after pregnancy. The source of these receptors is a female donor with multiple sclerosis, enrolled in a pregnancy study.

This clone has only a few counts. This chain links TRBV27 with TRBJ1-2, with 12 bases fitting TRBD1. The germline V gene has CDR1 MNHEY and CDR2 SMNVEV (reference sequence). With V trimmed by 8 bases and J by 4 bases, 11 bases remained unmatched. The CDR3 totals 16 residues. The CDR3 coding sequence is TGTGCCAGCGGCCCGGGACAGGGGGCGCTTGGCTATGGCTACACCTTC. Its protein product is CASGPGQGALGYGYTF.

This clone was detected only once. The CDR3 DNA reads TGTGCCAGCATGCGGGCTAGCGGGACGACAGATACGCAGTATTTT. Its translation is CASMRASGTTDTQYF. The chain joins TRBV9 to TRBJ2-3; 9 bases agree with TRBD2. Germline V gives CDR1 SGDLS, CDR2 YYNGEE. This CDR3 has 15 residues. Trimming removed 6 bases from V and 3 bases from J; junction bases left unmatched: 8.

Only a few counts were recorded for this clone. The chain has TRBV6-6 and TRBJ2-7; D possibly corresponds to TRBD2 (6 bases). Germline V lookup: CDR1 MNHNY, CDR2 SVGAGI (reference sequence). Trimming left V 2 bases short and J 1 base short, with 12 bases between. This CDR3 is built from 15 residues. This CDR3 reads CASSYVSGRSYEQYF. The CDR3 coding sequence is TGTGCCAGCAGTTACGTTAGCGGACGATCCTACGAGCAGTACTTC.

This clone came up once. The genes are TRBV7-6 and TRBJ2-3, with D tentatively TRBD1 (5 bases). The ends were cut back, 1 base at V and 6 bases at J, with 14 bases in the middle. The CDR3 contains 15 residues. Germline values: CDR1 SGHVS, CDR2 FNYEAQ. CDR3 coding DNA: TGTGCCAGCAGCTTAGAGCAGGGAACTATCGATACGCAGTATTTT. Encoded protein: CASSLEQGTIDTQYF.

The DNA of the CDR3 is TGTGCCTGGAGAGAGTCAACTAATGAAAAACTGTTTTTT. Its translation: CAWRESTNEKLFF. V and J are TRBV30 and TRBJ1-4; D is unclear. CDR1 is GTSNPN and CDR2 is SVGIG in the germline V gene (reference sequence). V lost 3 bases to trimming and J lost 0 bases, with 5 bases between them. This CDR3 has 13 residues.

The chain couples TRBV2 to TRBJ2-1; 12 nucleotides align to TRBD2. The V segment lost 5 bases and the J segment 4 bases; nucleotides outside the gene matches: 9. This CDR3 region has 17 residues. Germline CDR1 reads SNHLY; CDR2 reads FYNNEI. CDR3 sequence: CASSLLGLAGKYNEQFF. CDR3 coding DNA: TGTGCCAGCAGTCTTTTAGGACTAGCGGGAAAGTACAATGAGCAGTTCTTC.

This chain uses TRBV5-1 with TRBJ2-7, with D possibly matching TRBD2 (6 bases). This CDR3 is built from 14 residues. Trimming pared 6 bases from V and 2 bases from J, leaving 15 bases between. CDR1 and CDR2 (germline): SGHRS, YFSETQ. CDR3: CASTSGGTPYEQYF. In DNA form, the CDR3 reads TGCGCCAGCACTTCTGGCGGGACCCCCTACGAGCAGTACTTC.

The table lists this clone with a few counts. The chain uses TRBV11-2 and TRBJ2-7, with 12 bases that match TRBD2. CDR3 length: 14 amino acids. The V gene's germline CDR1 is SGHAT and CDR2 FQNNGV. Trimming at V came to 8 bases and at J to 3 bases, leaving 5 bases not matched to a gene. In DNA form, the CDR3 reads TGTGCCAGCCTGACTAGCGGGGGCCTCTACGAGCAGTACTTC. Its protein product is CASLTSGGLYEQYF.

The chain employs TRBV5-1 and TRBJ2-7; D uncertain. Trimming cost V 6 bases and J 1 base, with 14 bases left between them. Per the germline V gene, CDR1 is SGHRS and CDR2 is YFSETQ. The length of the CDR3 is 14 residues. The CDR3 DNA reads TGCGCCAGCATTAGTAGCTTTAAGTCCTACGAGCAGTACTTC. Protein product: CASISSFKSYEQYF.

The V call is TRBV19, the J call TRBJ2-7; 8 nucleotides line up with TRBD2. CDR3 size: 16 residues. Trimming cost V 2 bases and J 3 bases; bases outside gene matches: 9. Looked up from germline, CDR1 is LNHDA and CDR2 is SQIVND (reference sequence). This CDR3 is CASSIKAGRALYEQYF. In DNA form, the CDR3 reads TGTGCCAGTAGTATAAAAGCCGGGAGGGCCCTCTACGAGCAGTACTTC.

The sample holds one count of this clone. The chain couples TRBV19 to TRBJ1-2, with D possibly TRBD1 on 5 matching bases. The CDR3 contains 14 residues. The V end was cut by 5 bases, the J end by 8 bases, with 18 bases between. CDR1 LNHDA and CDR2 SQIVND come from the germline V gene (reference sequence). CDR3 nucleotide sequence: TGTGCCAGTAGTCCGCGACAGCTTCCTGGCGGCTACACCTTC. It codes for CASSPRQLPGGYTF.

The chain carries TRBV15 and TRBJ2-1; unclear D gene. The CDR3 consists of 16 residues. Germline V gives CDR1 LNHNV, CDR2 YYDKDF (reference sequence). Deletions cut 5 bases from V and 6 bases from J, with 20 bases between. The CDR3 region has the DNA TGTGCCACCAGCGCCCAACGGTGGGCGCAAGGCAATGAGCAGTTCTTC. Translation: CATSAQRWAQGNEQFF.

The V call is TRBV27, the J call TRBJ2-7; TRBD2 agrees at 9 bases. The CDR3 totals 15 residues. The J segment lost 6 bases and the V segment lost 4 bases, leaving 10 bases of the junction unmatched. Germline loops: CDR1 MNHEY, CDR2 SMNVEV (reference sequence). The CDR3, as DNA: TGTGCCAGCAGTTCCTACATAGCGGGAGATGGCGAGCAGTACTTC. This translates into CASSSYIAGDGEQYF.

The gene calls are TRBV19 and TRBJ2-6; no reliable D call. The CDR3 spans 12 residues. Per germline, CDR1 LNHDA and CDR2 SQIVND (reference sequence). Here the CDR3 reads CARRAGANVLTF. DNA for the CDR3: TGTGCGAGAAGAGCTGGGGCCAACGTCCTGACTTTC. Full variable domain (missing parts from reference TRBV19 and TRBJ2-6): DGGITQSPKYLFRKEGQNVTLSCEQNLNHDAMYWYRQDPGQGLRLIYYSQIVNDFQKGDIAEGYSVSREKKESFPLTVTSAQKNPTAFYLCARRAGANVLTFGAGSRLTVL.

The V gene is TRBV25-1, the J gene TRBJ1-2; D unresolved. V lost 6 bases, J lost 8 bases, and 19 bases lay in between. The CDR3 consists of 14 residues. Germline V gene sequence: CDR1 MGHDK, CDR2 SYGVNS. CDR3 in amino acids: CASSENGVYGGYTF. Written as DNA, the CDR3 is TGTGCCAGCAGCGAAAACGGAGTCTATGGAGGCTACACCTTC.

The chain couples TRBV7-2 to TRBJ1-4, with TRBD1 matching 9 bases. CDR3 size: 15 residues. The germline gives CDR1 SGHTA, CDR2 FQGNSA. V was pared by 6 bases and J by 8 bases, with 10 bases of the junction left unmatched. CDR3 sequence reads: CASSSPQGAREKLFF. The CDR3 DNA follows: TGTGCCAGCAGTTCCCCACAGGGGGCTAGGGAAAAACTGTTTTTT.

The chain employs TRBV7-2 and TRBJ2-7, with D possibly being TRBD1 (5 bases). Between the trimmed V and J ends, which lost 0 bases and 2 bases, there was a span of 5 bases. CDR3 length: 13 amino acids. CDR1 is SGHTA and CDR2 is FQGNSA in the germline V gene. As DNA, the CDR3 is TGTGCCAGCAGCTTAGCGACAGCCTACGAGCAGTACTTC. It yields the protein CASSLATAYEQYF. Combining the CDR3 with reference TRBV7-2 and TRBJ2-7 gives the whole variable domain GAGVSQSPSNKVTEKGKDVELRCDPISGHTALYWYRQSLGQGLEFLIYFQGNSAPDKSGLPSDRFSAERTGGSVSTLTIQRTQQEDSAVYLCASSLATAYEQYFGPGTRLTVT.

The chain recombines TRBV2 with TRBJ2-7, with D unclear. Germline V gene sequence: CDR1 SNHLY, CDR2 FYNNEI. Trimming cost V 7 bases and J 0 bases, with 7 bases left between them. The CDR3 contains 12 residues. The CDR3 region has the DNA TGTGCCAGCACCGGTACCTCCTACGAGCAGTACTTC. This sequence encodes CASTGTSYEQYF.

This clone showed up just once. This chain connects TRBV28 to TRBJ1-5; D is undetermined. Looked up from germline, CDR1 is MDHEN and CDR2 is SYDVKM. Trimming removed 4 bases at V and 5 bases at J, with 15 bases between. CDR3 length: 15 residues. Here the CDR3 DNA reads TGTGCCAGCAGTTACCGACGAGGGCCCCATCAGCCCCAGCATTTT. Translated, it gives CASSYRRGPHQPQHF.

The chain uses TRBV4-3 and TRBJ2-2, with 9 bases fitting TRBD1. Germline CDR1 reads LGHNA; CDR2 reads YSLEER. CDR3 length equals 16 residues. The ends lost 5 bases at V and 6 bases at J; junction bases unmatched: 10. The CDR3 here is CASSWDRVVEAGELFF. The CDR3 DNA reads TGCGCCAGCAGCTGGGACAGGGTCGTTGAGGCCGGGGAGCTGTTTTTT.

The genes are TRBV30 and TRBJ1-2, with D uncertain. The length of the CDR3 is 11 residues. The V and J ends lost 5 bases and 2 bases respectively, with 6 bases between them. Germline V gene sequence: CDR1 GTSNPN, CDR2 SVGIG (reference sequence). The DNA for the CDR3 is TGTGCCTGGGGCAGAAACTATGGCTACACCTTC. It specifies CAWGRNYGYTF.